Listed here are 5 T cell receptor beta chains from one sample, sequenced in a study of cytotoxic CD8 clonotypes in ibrutinib-treated CLL. The method was immunoSEQ multiplex PCR; TCRdb's version includes in-frame clones alone and lacks a portion of them. The table lists around 200,000 clones, nearly 80% of them singletons, with roughly 10% in the top ten. The sample consisted of PBMCs, taken after 12 months of ibrutinib treatment. The receptors here all came from a human donor with chronic lymphocytic leukemia.

CDR3 amino acids: CASSQEIAGTAYGYTF. The DNA of the CDR3 is TGCGCCAGCAGCCAAGAGATCGCCGGGACCGCGTATGGCTACACCTTC. This chain uses TRBV4-1 with TRBJ1-2; tentative D call: TRBD1 (5 bases). Per the germline V gene, CDR1 is MGHRA and CDR2 is YSYEKL. The CDR3 loop spans 16 amino acids. V was cut by 0 bases and J by 5 bases, with 16 bases left in between.

With regard to this clone: An end of the junction does not agree with germline; a read error may underlie this. The chain links TRBV7-7 to TRBJ2-7, with D possibly being TRBD1 (5 bases). This CDR3 comprises 13 residues. The V gene's germline CDR1 is SSHAT and CDR2 FNYEAQ (reference sequence). CDR3 amino acids: CASSLGVSYEQYF. In DNA form, the CDR3 reads TGTGCTAGCAGCTTAGGGGTCTCCTACGAGCAGTACTTC.

The chain employs TRBV2 and TRBJ2-6; D not certain. The V and J ends lost 7 bases and 3 bases respectively, with 4 bases between them. Germline V gene sequence: CDR1 SNHLY, CDR2 FYNNEI. The CDR3 extends over 12 amino acids. CDR3 region: CASTYGANVLTF. The DNA for the CDR3 is TGTGCCAGCACATATGGGGCCAACGTCCTGACTTTC.

The chain employs TRBV5-3 and TRBJ2-7, with 9 bases identical to TRBD2. TRBV5-3 has ORF status, its function being uncertain. V dropped 4 bases and J dropped 4; count of bases not matched to a gene: 9. The length of the CDR3 is 15 residues. CDR3 bases: TGTGCCAGAAGCGCCCTTTGCGGGAGGGAATACGAGCAGTACTTC. The encoded protein is CARSALCGREYEQYF.

This chain links TRBV10-1 with TRBJ2-1; 8 nucleotides align to TRBD2. Unmatched junction bases numbered 12, after V lost 4 bases and J lost 1 base. Germline-derived CDR1 and CDR2 are WNHNN and SYGVQD (reference sequence). This CDR3 region has 18 residues. The CDR3 protein is CASSGILFTSGSYNEQFF. The DNA for the CDR3 is TGCGCCAGCAGTGGAATTCTATTTACTAGCGGATCCTACAATGAGCAGTTCTTC.